A selection of T cell receptor beta chains follows, all from one sample in a study of CD8 T cells in ankylosing spondylitis. TCRdb re-called the 5' RACE reads through MiXCR, storing one row per CDR3 protein. Seen here are a few hundred thousand distinct CDR3 sequences, approximately 12% observed once, and the top ten hold around 7%. Sequencing input: blood, either unsorted or a sorted T cell fraction (not recorded which). These receptors were obtained from a male donor with ankylosing spondylitis. Both conserved end residues are part of each CDR3. The D gene is left open where the match is weak. Some rows mark clone size as missing; the rest say once, few, many or name a class of expanded clone.

NA | TRBJ1-1 | TRBV19 | NA | CASSSPGGGTEAFF | TGTGCCAGTAGTTCCCCCGGAGGGGGCACTGAAGCTTTCTTT
NA | TRBJ2-3 | TRBV20-1 | NA | CSANPPGTDTQYF | TGCAGTGCTAACCCTCCCGGCACAGATACGCAGTATTTT
NA | TRBJ2-1 | TRBV20-1 | TRBD2 | CSGRASGEWYNEQFF | TGCAGTGGGCGGGCTAGCGGGGAGTGGTACAATGAGCAGTTCTTC
NA | TRBJ1-2 | TRBV27 | TRBD1 | CASSSQVPGQGGYGYTF | TGTGCCAGCAGTTCCCAGGTCCCGGGACAGGGGGGATATGGCTACACCTTC
NA | TRBJ2-6 | TRBV29-1 | NA | CSDRTGANVLTF | TGCAGCGATCGGACTGGGGCCAACGTCCTGACTTTC
few | TRBJ1-5 | TRBV12-5 | NA | CASAPGGAVGNQPQHF | TGTGCTAGTGCGCCGGGGGGGGCGGTTGGCAATCAGCCCCAGCATTTT
few | TRBJ2-1 | TRBV12-3/TRBV12-4 | TRBD2 | CASTTAGGTYNEQFF | TGTGCCAGCACCACGGCGGGGGGGACCTACAATGAGCAGTTCTTC
few | TRBJ2-2 | TRBV5-1 | NA | CASRKTENTGELFF | TGCGCCAGCAGGAAGACAGAGAACACCGGGGAGCTGTTTTTT
NA | TRBJ2-3 | TRBV25-1 | TRBD2 | CASSESDSGGFTDTQYF | TGTGCCAGCAGTGAATCGGATAGCGGGGGGTTCACAGATACGCAGTATTTT
few | TRBJ2-1 | TRBV28 | NA | CASSPRGDPGNEQFF | TGTGCCAGCAGCCCCCGAGGAGATCCGGGTAATGAGCAGTTCTTC
few | TRBJ2-1 | TRBV20-1 | TRBD2 | CSARDPRLAGAYNEQFF | TGCAGTGCTAGAGATCCGCGACTAGCGGGAGCTTACAATGAGCAGTTCTTC
NA | TRBJ2-3 | TRBV3-1 | TRBD1 | CASSQRDRRDTQYF | TGTGCCAGCAGCCAAAGGGACAGAAGAGATACGCAGTATTTT
few | TRBJ1-2 | TRBV24-1 | NA | CATGGEQGYTF | TGTGCCACCGGGGGGGAACAGGGCTACACCTTC
few | TRBJ2-2 | TRBV5-1 | NA | CASSPGLMNTGELFF | TGCGCCAGCAGCCCGGGACTGATGAACACCGGGGAGCTGTTTTTT
many | TRBJ1-6 | TRBV12-3/TRBV12-4 | NA | CASGNPPRSPLHF | TGTGCCAGCGGCAATCCCCCGAGGTCACCCCTCCACTTT
many | TRBJ2-7 | TRBV14 | NA | CASSQVDYEQYF | TGTGCCAGCAGCCAAGTGGACTACGAGCAGTACTTC
many | TRBJ2-7 | TRBV7-2 | TRBD2 | CASSSRAGGYEQYF | TGTGCCAGCAGCTCTCGAGCGGGAGGATACGAGCAGTACTTC
NA | TRBJ2-5 | TRBV12-3/TRBV12-4 | NA | CASSAGQKETQYF | TGTGCCAGCAGCGCTGGACAGAAAGAGACCCAGTACTTC
many | TRBJ2-4 | TRBV11-3 | NA | CASGQAGGKNIQYF | TGTGCCAGCGGCCAAGCAGGGGGGAAAAACATTCAGTACTTC
many | TRBJ1-5 | TRBV3-1 | NA | CASSQVGNQPQHF | TGTGCCAGCAGCCAAGTGGGAAATCAGCCCCAGCATTTT
many | TRBJ2-1 | TRBV7-2 | TRBD2 | CASSARIAGGREQFF | TGTGCCAGCAGTGCTCGAATAGCGGGAGGTCGGGAGCAGTTCTTC
few | TRBJ2-1 | TRBV29-1 | TRBD2 | CSVGPTSDSNEQFF | TGCAGCGTTGGCCCCACTAGCGATTCCAATGAGCAGTTCTTC
many | TRBJ1-1 | TRBV5-6 | TRBD1 | CASSLPGQGLLSTEAFF | TGTGCCAGCAGCTTGCCCGGACAGGGATTATTGTCGACTGAAGCTTTCTTT
NA | TRBJ2-3 | TRBV11-2 | NA | CASSSTGIRTDTQYF | TGTGCCAGCAGCTCGACTGGGATCCGCACAGATACGCAGTATTTT
many | TRBJ2-3 | TRBV10-3 | NA | CATRTKRASTDTQYF | TGTGCCACCCGGACTAAGCGTGCTAGCACAGATACGCAGTATTTT
few | TRBJ1-2 | TRBV28 | NA | CASSSQGLRGYTF | TGTGCCAGCAGTTCGCAAGGCCTACGTGGCTACACCTTC
few | TRBJ1-1 | TRBV12-3/TRBV12-4 | TRBD1 | CASRPRGGAVNTEAFF | TGTGCCAGCAGACCCCGAGGGGGCGCGGTGAACACTGAAGCTTTCTTT
few | TRBJ2-1 | TRBV2 | TRBD2 | CASRQGTSGRTQSSYNEQFF | TGTGCCAGCAGGCAAGGGACTAGCGGGAGGACCCAGAGCTCCTACAATGAGCAGTTCTTC
NA | TRBJ1-5 | TRBV27 | NA | CASSSPGNNQPQHF | TGTGCCAGCAGTTCCCCAGGAAACAATCAGCCCCAGCATTTT
NA | TRBJ2-3 | TRBV7-2 | NA | CASSLYAVTPNTDTQYF | TGTGCCAGCAGCTTATACGCGGTAACACCGAACACAGATACGCAGTATTTT
NA | TRBJ1-5 | TRBV2 | NA | CASRFESNQPQHF | TGTGCCAGCAGGTTCGAGAGCAATCAGCCCCAGCATTTT
many | TRBJ2-3 | TRBV12-3/TRBV12-4 | TRBD1 | CASSVRQGASDTQYF | TGTGCCAGCAGTGTCCGACAGGGGGCCTCAGATACGCAGTATTTT
NA | TRBJ2-1 | TRBV29-1 | NA | CSVGDRTYNEQFF | TGCAGCGTTGGGGACCGAACCTACAATGAGCAGTTCTTC
few | TRBJ2-2 | TRBV18 | NA | CASSPPRGAGSSVPENTGELFF | TGTGCCAGCTCACCACCGAGAGGCGCAGGGAGCTCGGTCCCCGAGAACACCGGGGAGCTGTTTTTT
once | TRBJ2-5 | TRBV20-1 | NA | CSVNSLGRGETQYF | TGCAGTGTTAACTCCCTGGGGCGGGGAGAGACCCAGTACTTC
few | TRBJ2-1 | TRBV4-1 | NA | CASSQDLPLGYIRSYNEQFF | TGCGCCAGCAGCCAAGATCTCCCCCTTGGCTACATCCGCTCCTACAATGAGCAGTTCTTC
few | TRBJ1-5 | TRBV6-7 | TRBD1 | CASSYPDRGYWQPQHF | TGTGCCAGCAGTTATCCGGACAGGGGATATTGGCAGCCCCAGCATTTT
few | TRBJ1-2 | TRBV20-1 | NA | CSAIPPGLEDYGYTF | TGCAGTGCTATCCCTCCAGGTCTAGAGGACTATGGCTACACCTTC
few | TRBJ1-2 | TRBV12-3/TRBV12-4 | NA | CASSFSTTYGYTF | TGTGCCAGCAGTTTTTCTACGACCTATGGCTACACCTTC
few | TRBJ1-5 | TRBV7-9 | NA | CASSRDTSGQPQHF | TGTGCCAGCAGCCGGGACACCAGCGGGCAGCCCCAGCATTTT
few | TRBJ2-1 | TRBV3-1 | TRBD2 | CASSQSGLAGGNEQFF | TGTGCCAGCAGCCAATCGGGACTAGCGGGAGGCAATGAGCAGTTCTTC
NA | TRBJ1-1 | TRBV5-1 | NA | CASSFRAPNTEAFF | TGCGCCAGCAGCTTCCGGGCCCCCAACACTGAAGCTTTCTTT
few | TRBJ1-3 | TRBV6-1 | NA | CASGETGHSGNTIYF | TGTGCCAGCGGGGAGACAGGTCATTCTGGAAACACCATATATTTT
NA | TRBJ2-3 | TRBV7-2 | TRBD2 | CASSPDLLAGVADTQYF | TGTGCCAGCAGCCCTGACCTACTAGCGGGAGTAGCAGATACGCAGTATTTT
few | TRBJ2-5 | TRBV3-1 | TRBD2 | CASSLLRLAVDTQYF | TGTGCCAGCAGCCTCCTCCGACTAGCCGTAGACACCCAGTACTTC
many | TRBJ2-3 | TRBV27 | TRBD1 | CASSLGDRVFDTQYF | TGTGCCAGCAGTTTGGGGGACAGGGTGTTTGATACGCAGTATTTT